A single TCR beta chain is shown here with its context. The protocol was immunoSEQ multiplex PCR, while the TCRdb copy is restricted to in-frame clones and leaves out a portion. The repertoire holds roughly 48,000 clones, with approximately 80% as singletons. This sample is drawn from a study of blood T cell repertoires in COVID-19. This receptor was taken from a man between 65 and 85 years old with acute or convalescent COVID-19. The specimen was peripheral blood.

The chain's CDR3 is CASSPGGPNEKLFF. The CDR3 nucleotides read TGTGCCAGCAGCCCAGGGGGCCCTAATGAAAAACTGTTTTTT. The chain has TRBV5-5 and TRBJ1-4, with 8 bases lining up with TRBD1. The germline gives CDR1 SGHKS, CDR2 YYEKEE (reference sequence). The CDR3 contains 14 residues. V lost 4 bases to trimming and J lost 3 bases; unmatched junction nucleotides: 2.